What follows are 9 T cell receptor beta chains derived from one specimen sequenced in a study of blood T cell repertoires in COVID-19. TCRdb's copy holds only in-frame clones and misses some; the assay was immunoSEQ multiplex PCR. The sample lists fewer than 200,000 clones, more than 75% seen once, with over 7.5% in the top ten. Sample: peripheral blood. These receptors all come from a woman aged 70-85 years with acute or convalescent COVID-19.

The chain employs TRBV27 and TRBJ1-4, with 9 bases matching TRBD1. Losses at the gene ends were 9 bases for V and 4 bases for J; bases not matched to a gene: 12. The CDR3 is 16 amino acids. The germline V gene encodes CDR1 MNHEY and CDR2 SMNVEV (reference sequence). Here the CDR3 DNA reads TGTGCCAGTAAAGGTAGACAGGGGGTTGGTAATGAAAAACTGTTTTTT. Its protein is CASKGRQGVGNEKLFF.

The chain couples TRBV5-1 to TRBJ1-2, with 8 bases aligning to TRBD1. J gave up 8 bases and V 2 bases, and 8 bases lay outside the gene matches. The germline gives CDR1 SGHRS, CDR2 YFSETQ. This CDR3 region has 14 residues. This chain's CDR3 is CASSLNDRGYGYTF. The CDR3 DNA reads TGCGCCAGCAGCTTAAATGACAGGGGATACGGCTACACCTTC.

This chain joins TRBV12-3 or TRBV12-4 and TRBJ2-7; TRBD1 matches at 7 bases. The CDR3 spans 12 residues. V lost 7 bases and J lost 7; bases outside the gene matches: 7. This CDR3 is CASTLTGREQYF. CDR3 nucleotide sequence: TGTGCCAGCACCCTGACAGGGCGGGAGCAGTACTTC.

This clone was counted only a few times. The rearrangement links TRBV6-2 or TRBV6-3 to TRBJ2-1; 11 positions agree with TRBD2. Germline values: CDR1 MNHEY, CDR2 SVGEGT. Unmatched junction bases numbered 12, after V lost 6 bases and J lost 5 bases. The CDR3 extends over 17 amino acids. CDR3 DNA: TGTGCCAGCAGCGATCTAGCGGGGGGTTTCGTCAACAATGAGCAGTTCTTC. Protein: CASSDLAGGFVNNEQFF.

V is TRBV2 and J is TRBJ1-5, with D possibly TRBD1 on 5 matching bases. The V gene lost 7 bases and the J gene lost 4 bases, with 11 bases spanning the gap. CDR3 length: 13 residues. The germline gives CDR1 SNHLY, CDR2 FYNNEI. The CDR3 region has the DNA TGTGCCAGCACCGACAGCCGTAATCAGCCCCAGCATTTT. This translates into CASTDSRNQPQHF.

The chain uses TRBV7-2 and TRBJ2-1; TRBD2 agrees at 12 bases. After removal of 4 bases from V and 7 bases from J, the junction contained 5 bases not matched to a gene. Looked up from germline, CDR1 is SGHTA and CDR2 is FQGNSA. The CDR3 runs to 15 residues. The CDR3 DNA is TGTGCCAGCAGCTGGACTAGCGGGGCGCGAAATGAGCAGTTCTTC. Translation: CASSWTSGARNEQFF.

CDR3 coding DNA: TGTGCCAGCAGAGCCACAGATACGCAGTATTTT. Protein product: CASRATDTQYF. The V and J genes are TRBV6-8 and TRBJ2-3; D is unclear. The CDR3 consists of 11 residues. Trimming removed 6 bases at V and 2 bases at J, with 3 bases between. From germline, CDR1 is MNHGY and CDR2 SAAAGT.

The CDR3 loop reads CASSFPGGTGGYGYTF. As DNA, the CDR3 is TGTGCCAGCAGTTTTCCCGGAGGCACCGGGGGTTATGGCTACACCTTC. The rearrangement links TRBV28 to TRBJ1-2, with D perhaps matching TRBD1 (5 bases). The CDR3 loop spans 16 amino acids. CDR1 MDHEN and CDR2 SYDVKM come from the germline V gene. Deletions cut 3 bases from V and 5 bases from J, with 19 bases between.

This chain joins TRBV28 and TRBJ1-2; D may be TRBD1 (5 bases). Trimming removed 2 bases from V and 2 bases from J, with 12 bases in between. The CDR3 is 15 residues long. Germline CDR1 and CDR2: MDHEN and SYDVKM. The CDR3 DNA follows: TGTGCCAGCAGTTTAGCAGGGCGTCTCAACTATGGCTACACCTTC. Translation gives CASSLAGRLNYGYTF.